Reported below is one T cell receptor beta chain. It has no known antigen specificity. No quality values exist for individual bases; no much larger clone is one base distant. TCRbeta CDR3 regions were amplified from genomic DNA using the immunoSEQ Assay, a bias-controlled multiplex PCR. Per the source publication's procedure: Within the assay, amplification of reference gene primers was used to estimate how many nucleated cells each sample contained. Sequence reads were collapsed and filtered to measure the absolute abundance of every unique TCRbeta CDR3 rearrangement. For each sample, productive Simpson clonality was calculated as the square root of Simpson's diversity index over productive rearrangements. As stored in TCRdb, this immuneACCESS dataset retains in-frame rearrangements with V and J assigned. A fraction of the clones does not appear; measured against another copy, unresolved V genes explain less than half of the discrepancy, and the remainder lacks a known reason. V, J and clone size were drawn from that table, and D and trimming were deduced from the DNA. This sample lists 150,000 to 200,000 clones; about 88% were detected once. About 1.9% of the sample belongs to the ten largest clones.

This sample is part of a study of blood T cell repertoires in COVID-19 (dated by TCRdb to the early 2020s). With respect to the entire study: The collaborator samples originated in the United States, Italy and Spain and spanned the acute and convalescent phases of COVID-19. The material from the prospective study consisted of cDNA or gDNA derived from T cells, B-cell-depleted T cells, or PBMCs. The dataset comprised deeply sampled blood TCRbeta repertoires from subjects exposed to, actively infected with, or recovered from COVID-19. The repertoires were released in a freely available public database intended as a resource for research on the immune response to SARS-CoV-2. Samples came from the ongoing ImmuneRACE study (first 160 participants) plus 1,254 subjects from 6 global collaborators. Nearly every sample came with metadata listing a de-identified subject ID, COVID-19 status, age in years and sex. Where available, HLA class I and class II types were taken from metadata supplied by the sample provider and were not determined by assay-based typing.

Samples from volunteer blood donors who had recovered from COVID-19 were contributed by a second Seattle source. The collaborating institutions used their own protocols to collect whole blood in K2EDTA tubes. For TCRbeta analysis, collaborators shipped samples in one of three forms: frozen whole blood, isolated PBMCs, or DNA extracted from either of those sample types. Broader findings and caveats from the paper: Clinical and demographic metadata were provided uncurated, with the amount varying by source and participant.

CDR3 length: 14 amino acids, cysteine to phenylalanine. Just CDR3 DNA is preserved here, 42 bases in frame from base 1. CDR1 is given as SGHAT and CDR2 as FQDESV, both from the germline V gene (reference sequence). Germline trimming: 5 bases from V, 2 bases from J; junction bases outside gene matches: 4. The source of this sequence is a man aged 18 to 35 who had recovered from COVID-19. The specimen was peripheral blood. The chain couples TRBV11-1 to TRBJ2-7, with 9 bases in between that match TRBD1. The nucleotide sequence reads TGTGCCAGCAGCCCCCGGGACAGGGCCTACGAGCAGTACTTC. Translated, it gives CASSPRDRAYEQYF.